A single sample is the source of the 13 T cell receptor beta chains below, sequenced in a study of blood T cell repertoires in COVID-19. The protocol was immunoSEQ multiplex PCR, while the TCRdb copy is restricted to in-frame clones and leaves out a portion. The sample comprises some 200,000 clones, about 95% of which are singletons, and approximately 0.8% rests with the top ten. The sequenced material came from peripheral blood. Receptor source: a man in his thirties or forties with COVID-19, enrolled during active disease.

The chain employs TRBV12-3 or TRBV12-4 and TRBJ2-4; D perhaps matches TRBD1 (6 bases). This CDR3 has 13 amino acids. Trimming shortened V by 2 bases and J by 5 bases, and 7 bases separated the two germline ends. The CDR3 sequence: CASSLNRENIQYF. DNA for the CDR3: TGTGCCAGCAGTTTAAACAGGGAAAACATTCAGTACTTC.

The chain employs TRBV3-1 (or the pseudogene TRBV3-2) and TRBJ1-2; TRBD1 matches 12 bases. Germline lookup yields CDR1 LGHDT and CDR2 YNNKEL (reference sequence). V lost 6 bases to trimming and J lost 8 bases; unmatched junction nucleotides: 7. The CDR3 loop spans 14 amino acids. DNA for the CDR3: TGTGCCAGCAGGAAGGGACAGGGGGCGCGGGGCTACACCTTC. Residues: CASRKGQGARGYTF.

The V and J genes are TRBV5-4 and TRBJ2-3, with 15 positions matching TRBD2. J was trimmed by 3 bases and V by 5 bases; bases with no gene match: 10. CDR1 is SGHNT, CDR2 YYREEE, per germline (reference sequence). The CDR3 covers 18 residues. CDR3 protein: CASSPPGLAGGSTDTQYF. CDR3 in DNA: TGTGCCAGCAGTCCCCCGGGACTAGCGGGGGGAAGTACAGATACGCAGTATTTT.

As DNA, the CDR3 is TGTGCCAGCAGCTTACCCGGACAGGGGGTTGGGTCACCCCTCCACTTT. This translates into CASSLPGQGVGSPLHF. The chain recombines TRBV7-9 with TRBJ1-6, with 10 bases aligning to TRBD1. CDR1 and CDR2 from the germline V gene are SEHNR and FQNEAQ (reference sequence). Trimming removed 2 bases from V and 10 bases from J; junction bases left unmatched: 8. This CDR3 is 16 amino acids long.

The chain carries TRBV7-3 and TRBJ2-1; TRBD1 is a possible D gene (5 bases). This CDR3 spans 16 amino acids. Trimming took off 7 bases at V and 1 base at J, with 17 bases between the two ends. Germline CDR1 is SGHTA and CDR2 is FQGTGA. The CDR3 loop reads CASIASRTSSYNEQFF. CDR3 in DNA: TGTGCCAGCATCGCTTCGAGGACATCGTCCTACAATGAGCAGTTCTTC.

V usage is TRBV3-1 (or the pseudogene TRBV3-2) and J usage is TRBJ1-1; D gene ambiguous. Deletions cut 2 bases from V and 2 bases from J, with 9 bases between. The CDR3 has 14 residues. Germline lookup yields CDR1 LGHDT and CDR2 YNNKEL (reference sequence). CDR3 nucleotides: TGTGCCAGCAGCCAACCGCAGTTTAACACTGAAGCTTTCTTT. Amino acid sequence: CASSQPQFNTEAFF.

This clone has only one observation. The genes are TRBV5-4 and TRBJ2-3; D possibly corresponds to TRBD2 (6 bases). The CDR3 runs 15 residues. V lost 5 bases to trimming and J lost 6 bases, with 19 bases between them. CDR1 is SGHNT and CDR2 is YYREEE in the germline V gene (reference sequence). CDR3 amino acids: CASRLGGGGTDTQYF. For the CDR3, the DNA is TGTGCCAGCAGATTAGGTGGTGGGGGGACGGATACGCAGTATTTT.

V usage is TRBV6-1 and J usage is TRBJ1-2; 9 bases are a match to TRBD1. Germline values: CDR1 MNHNS, CDR2 SASEGT. The CDR3 has 15 amino acids. The trim removed 2 bases at V and 2 bases at J, leaving 3 bases unmatched. This CDR3 is CASSEPGTGNYGYTF. In DNA, the CDR3 is TGTGCCAGCAGTGAACCCGGGACAGGGAACTATGGCTACACCTTC.

This clone was recorded a few times. V is TRBV6-6 and J is TRBJ1-1; D gene ambiguous. Germline-derived CDR1 and CDR2 are MNHNY and SVGAGI (reference sequence). V gave up 2 bases and J gave up 7 bases, with 20 bases separating them. CDR3 size: 16 residues. For the CDR3, the DNA is TGTGCCAGCAGTTACGCCCGCGGAGAAAACGAAGTTGAAGCTTTCTTT. This encodes CASSYARGENEVEAFF.

J is TRBJ2-5 and V is TRBV3-1 (or the pseudogene TRBV3-2); possibly TRBD2 for D (5 bases). V lost 1 base and J lost 2, with 8 bases in between. The CDR3 spans 14 residues. The germline V gene has CDR1 LGHDT and CDR2 YNNKEL (reference sequence). The CDR3, as DNA: TGTGCCAGCAGCCAAGGACCGGGGCAAGAGACCCAGTACTTC. The encoded protein is CASSQGPGQETQYF.

The rearrangement links TRBV2 to TRBJ1-2; D is perhaps TRBD1 (6 bases). The V and J ends lost 1 base and 4 bases respectively, with 7 bases between them. CDR1 SNHLY and CDR2 FYNNEI come from the germline V gene. The CDR3 has 13 residues. CDR3 protein: CASSEDRVYGYTF. The CDR3 DNA sequence: TGTGCCAGCAGTGAAGACAGGGTCTATGGCTACACCTTC.

The chain couples TRBV6-5 to TRBJ2-7, with 7 bases aligning to TRBD1. The ends lost 2 bases at V and 5 bases at J; junction bases unmatched: 9. Germline loops: CDR1 MNHEY, CDR2 SVGAGI. This CDR3 region has 15 residues. The CDR3 sequence: CASSYLEGAGNEQYF. The CDR3 DNA is TGTGCCAGCAGTTACCTAGAGGGGGCTGGAAACGAGCAGTACTTC.

The chain recombines TRBV5-1 with TRBJ1-1, with D unresolved. Germline V CDR1 and CDR2: SGHRS, YFSETQ. CDR3 length equals 14 residues. The V and J ends lost 0 bases and 1 base respectively, with 7 bases between them. Here the CDR3 reads CASSLGSGNTEAFF. CDR3 DNA: TGCGCCAGCAGCTTGGGGTCGGGGAACACTGAAGCTTTCTTT.